Presented here are 17 T cell receptor beta chains from one specimen sequenced in a study of control samples from healthy donors and cancer patients. Clones were read by immunoSEQ multiplex PCR, and TCRdb kept only the in-frame ones, dropping some. The sample carries about 94,000 clones, about nine tenths recorded once. Sequenced input: blood. Receptors originate from a woman aged 18 to 35 in good health.

The gene calls are TRBV7-9 and TRBJ2-1; D might be TRBD1 (6 bases). There are 15 residues in the CDR3. The germline V gene has CDR1 SEHNR and CDR2 FQNEAQ (reference sequence). V gave up 2 bases and J gave up 7 bases, with 15 bases separating them. The CDR3 is CASSLWTEPANEQFF. In DNA form, the CDR3 reads TGTGCCAGCAGCTTATGGACAGAACCCGCGAATGAGCAGTTCTTC.

The J gene is TRBJ1-2, the V gene TRBV27, with D maybe TRBD1 (5 bases). Trimming stripped 0 bases from V and 8 bases from J, with 13 bases between. The CDR3 runs 14 residues. From germline, CDR1 is MNHEY and CDR2 SMNVEV (reference sequence). CDR3 in DNA: TGTGCCAGCAGTTTATCGATGGGACGGTTAGGCTACACCTTC. Translation: CASSLSMGRLGYTF.

The table lists this clone with a few counts. The CDR3 loop reads CASSPGQPSPLHF. The CDR3 DNA reads TGTGCCAGCAGCCCGGGACAACCCTCACCCCTCCACTTT. The V call is TRBV3-1 (or the pseudogene TRBV3-2), the J call TRBJ1-6; D might be TRBD1 (6 bases). Trimming stripped 4 bases from V and 10 bases from J, with 11 bases between. This CDR3 comprises 13 residues. Germline loops: CDR1 LGHDT, CDR2 YNNKEL (reference sequence).

This chain links TRBV13 with TRBJ2-5, with D tentatively TRBD2 (5 bases). The germline V gene encodes CDR1 PRHDT and CDR2 FYEKMQ (reference sequence). This CDR3 is built from 15 residues. V lost 1 base, J lost 7 bases, and 16 bases lay in between. CDR3 coding DNA: TGTGCCAGCAGCTTAGCCCCGGGAACTGGAGCGACCCAGTACTTC. Translated, it gives CASSLAPGTGATQYF.

This chain uses TRBV6-5 with TRBJ1-2, with a possible D match to TRBD1 (5 bases). The CDR3 has 15 residues. Trimming took 4 bases from V and 4 from J, leaving 16 bases between them. CDR1 is MNHEY, CDR2 SVGAGI, per germline. The CDR3 DNA follows: TGTGCCAGCAGTTTGGTTGCGGAGGGGACCTATGGCTACACCTTC. Protein sequence: CASSLVAEGTYGYTF.

The chain employs TRBV9 and TRBJ2-7, with D perhaps matching TRBD1 (6 bases). Germline loops: CDR1 SGDLS, CDR2 YYNGEE. V lost 3 bases and J 3 bases, leaving 16 bases between the germline ends. This CDR3 is 15 amino acids long. The CDR3 bases are TGTGCCAGCAGCGCAGGAGAGGGGGTCCACTACGAGCAGTACTTC. It codes for CASSAGEGVHYEQYF.

The chain uses TRBV5-1 and TRBJ2-2, with D possibly being TRBD1 or TRBD2 (6 bases each). This CDR3 contains 14 residues. In germline, CDR1 is SGHRS, CDR2 YFSETQ. Between the trimmed V and J ends, which lost 10 bases and 3 bases, there was a span of 16 bases. CDR3 bases: TGCGCCTGCCGGGGGCAACCCGACACCGGGGAGCTGTTTTTT. This gives the protein CACRGQPDTGELFF. The variable domain in full, completed from reference TRBV5-1 and TRBJ2-2, reads KAGVTQTPRYLIKTRGQQVTLSCSPISGHRSVSWYQQTPGQGLQFLFEYFSETQRNKGNFPGRFSGRQFSNSRSEMNVSTLELGDSALYLCACRGQPDTGELFFGEGSRLTVL.

Points on this clone: A junction end diverges from the germline sequence, so it may reflect a read error. V gene TRBV7-9 combines with J gene TRBJ1-1; D unclear. Looked up from germline, CDR1 is SEHNR and CDR2 is FQNEAQ (reference sequence). The CDR3 extends over 13 amino acids. CDR3 amino acids: CASSWRAGVLILF. CDR3 bases: TGTGCCAGCAGCTGGCGGGCGGGAGTCCTTATACTCTTT.

The chain uses TRBV5-1 and TRBJ1-1; a weak D match, TRBD1 (6 bases). V was clipped by 6 bases and J by 0 bases, with 15 bases between them. Germline CDR1 reads SGHRS; CDR2 reads YFSETQ. The CDR3 has 15 amino acids. The CDR3 loop reads CASTPEAGVNTEAFF. CDR3 DNA: TGCGCCAGCACCCCCGAGGCAGGGGTGAACACTGAAGCTTTCTTT.

The chain links TRBV5-1 to TRBJ1-2; the match to TRBD1 covers 7 bases. Per germline, CDR1 SGHRS and CDR2 YFSETQ. Trimming cost V 0 bases and J 3 bases; bases outside gene matches: 8. CDR3 length equals 16 residues. CDR3 sequence: CASSLGLAGGDYGYTF. In DNA, the CDR3 is TGCGCCAGCAGCTTGGGCTTGGCAGGGGGGGACTATGGCTACACCTTC. The variable domain in full, completed from reference TRBV5-1 and TRBJ1-2, reads KAGVTQTPRYLIKTRGQQVTLSCSPISGHRSVSWYQQTPGQGLQFLFEYFSETQRNKGNFPGRFSGRQFSNSRSEMNVSTLELGDSALYLCASSLGLAGGDYGYTFGSGTRLTVV.

The chain joins TRBV6-5 to TRBJ2-6; D is ambiguous. The CDR3 extends over 13 amino acids. The germline CDR1 and CDR2 sequences are MNHEY and SVGAGI. Trimming left V 6 bases short and J 7 bases short, with 10 bases between. The CDR3 loop is CASSRVGANVLTF. The CDR3 bases are TGTGCCAGCAGCCGGGTGGGCGCCAACGTCCTGACTTTC.

The chain links TRBV7-9 to TRBJ2-7; TRBD2 agrees at 12 bases. In germline, CDR1 is SEHNR, CDR2 FQNEAQ (reference sequence). Losses at the gene ends were 4 bases for V and 0 bases for J; bases not matched to a gene: 7. There are 17 residues in the CDR3. The CDR3 reads CASSSRLAGDYSYEQYF. The DNA of the CDR3 is TGTGCCAGCAGCTCTCGACTAGCGGGGGACTACTCCTACGAGCAGTACTTC.

The chain combines TRBV5-1 with TRBJ1-1; 7 bases align to TRBD1. The CDR3 consists of 13 residues. The ends lost 0 bases at V and 12 bases at J; junction bases unmatched: 8. Germline values: CDR1 SGHRS, CDR2 YFSETQ. CDR3 sequence: CASSLEGADGTFF. CDR3 in DNA: TGCGCCAGCAGCTTGGAGGGGGCGGACGGAACTTTCTTT.

This rearrangement joins TRBV29-1 to TRBJ1-2; possibly TRBD1 for D (5 bases). CDR3 length: 11 residues. The germline V gene has CDR1 SQVTM and CDR2 ANQGSEA. V dropped 3 bases and J dropped 3 bases, with 5 bases sitting between them. The CDR3 is CSVEGHYGYTF. CDR3 nucleotides: TGCAGCGTTGAGGGACACTATGGCTACACCTTC.

This sequence joins TRBV24-1 and TRBJ1-2, with D perhaps TRBD1 (5 bases). Germline V CDR1 and CDR2: KGHDR, SFDVKD. The V end was cut by 11 bases, the J end by 0 bases, with 9 bases between. The CDR3 totals 12 residues. CDR3: CAIEGSNYGYTF. DNA for the CDR3: TGTGCCATCGAGGGGTCTAACTATGGCTACACCTTC.

V usage is TRBV7-9 and J usage is TRBJ1-1; D call uncertain. This CDR3 contains 15 residues. Trimming stripped 4 bases from V and 4 bases from J, with 16 bases between. CDR1 and CDR2 (germline): SEHNR, FQNEAQ (reference sequence). Written as DNA, the CDR3 is TGTGCCAGCAGCTCTCCCGCGGGCCCCGGCACTGAAGCTTTCTTT. As protein: CASSSPAGPGTEAFF. Drawing the rest from reference TRBV7-9 and TRBJ1-1, the complete variable domain is DTGVSQNPRHKITKRGQNVTFRCDPISEHNRLYWYRQTLGQGPEFLTYFQNEAQLEKSRLLSDRFSAERPKGSFSTLEIQRTEQGDSAMYLCASSSPAGPGTEAFFGQGTRLTVV.

The chain combines TRBV12-3 or TRBV12-4 with TRBJ1-5; no clear D gene. The CDR3 consists of 13 residues. Trimming left V 1 base short and J 6 bases short, with 7 bases between. The CDR3 DNA follows: TGTGCCAGCAGTTTAGGGGCGGCTCAGCCCCAGCATTTT. It translates to CASSLGAAQPQHF.